The rows below give T cell receptor beta chains drawn from one sample of a study of shared clonotypes between healthy human individuals. Profiled with immunoSEQ multiplex PCR; TCRdb holds only in-frame clones, not every one. The table shows a few hundred thousand clones, with 95% to 96% occurring only once. Material for sequencing was naive CD8+ T cells sorted from blood. The source of these receptors is a woman in her 30s in good health. The CDR3 runs from the conserved cysteine through the conserved F or W. The order of the fields is J gene, V gene, D gene, clone size, CDR3 DNA, CDR3 protein. The D gene is left open where the match is weak. Size values are once, few and many counts, or a class for expanded clones, and some rows have none.

TRBJ1-1 | TRBV5-5 | . | . | TGTGCCAGCAGGGCCCCAAACGCAGGCTGGGACACTGAAGCTTTCTTT | CASRAPNAGWDTEAFF
TRBJ2-7 | TRBV11-2 | . | . | TGTGCCAGCAGCTTAGTCTCCGGCTACGAGCAGTACTTC | CASSLVSGYEQYF
TRBJ1-1 | TRBV19 | TRBD1 | . | TGTGCCAGTAGTATCCTAGGACAGGAGACAAATGAAGCTTTCTTT | CASSILGQETNEAFF
TRBJ2-7 | TRBV18 | . | . | TGTGCCAGCCGCACAGTAGAGGACGGCTCCTACGAGCAGTACTTC | CASRTVEDGSYEQYF
TRBJ2-1 | TRBV14 | . | . | TGTGCCAGCAGCCAAGGGGACTCCTGGTACCGGCACCTCAACGAGCAGTTCTTC | CASSQGDSWYRHLNEQFF
TRBJ2-2 | TRBV15 | TRBD2 | . | TGTGCCACCAGCAGAGATGTAGCGGGAGGCATCGGGGAGCTGTTTTTT | CATSRDVAGGIGELFF
TRBJ2-5 | TRBV11-2 | . | . | TGTGCCAGCAGTACGGGGTGGGATCCGGAGACCCAGTACTTC | CASSTGWDPETQYF
TRBJ2-6 | TRBV28 | . | . | TGTGCCAGCAGTTGGCCTAGCAATGGGGCCAACGTCCTGACTTTC | CASSWPSNGANVLTF
TRBJ2-1 | TRBV9 | . | . | TGTGCCAGCAGCCCCCGGAACGCCCAGTACGGGCTAAATGAGCAGTTCTTC | CASSPRNAQYGLNEQFF
TRBJ2-1 | TRBV27 | TRBD2 | . | TGTGCCAGCAGCCGCGGGAGGTCCCCTTACAATGAGCAGTTCTTC | CASSRGRSPYNEQFF
TRBJ2-3 | TRBV2 | . | . | TGTGCCAGCAGTGATTCGTACACAGATACGCAGTATTTT | CASSDSYTDTQYF
TRBJ1-2 | TRBV28 | . | . | TGTGCCAGCAGTTTATGGGGTTCCGGGGGGCGAGGCTACACCTTC | CASSLWGSGGRGYTF
TRBJ1-1 | TRBV2 | . | . | TGTGCCAGCGGGCGAGAGAACACTGAAGCTTTCTTT | CASGRENTEAFF
TRBJ2-1 | TRBV6-5 | . | once | TGTGCCAGCAGTTACTTCTCCGGGAGTTCGGATGAGCAGTTCTTC | CASSYFSGSSDEQFF
TRBJ2-2 | TRBV13 | . | . | TGTGCCAGCAGCTTAGGCGTGACCCTAGGGCCCGGGGAGCTGTTTTTT | CASSLGVTLGPGELFF
TRBJ2-7 | TRBV9 | TRBD2 | once | TGTGCCAGCAGCGTCGGACTAGCTGGATCCTACGAGCAGTACTTC | CASSVGLAGSYEQYF
TRBJ2-7 | TRBV25-1 | TRBD2 | . | TGTGCCAGCAGTGGACTAGCGGGAGCCTACGAGCAGTACTTC | CASSGLAGAYEQYF
TRBJ1-1 | TRBV6-5 | . | . | TGTGCCAGCAGTTACCGGGTAAACACTGAAGCTTTCTTT | CASSYRVNTEAFF
TRBJ2-7 | TRBV28 | . | . | TGTGCCAGCAGTTCACCCCTTTACGAGCAGTACTTC | CASSSPLYEQYF
TRBJ2-7 | TRBV27 | TRBD2 | . | TGTGCCAGCAGTTTGGGAGGCGGGAGTACCCCCGAGCAGTACTTC | CASSLGGGSTPEQYF
TRBJ2-7 | TRBV20-1 | . | few | TGCAGTGCTGCCAGGGTAGGGGAGCAGTACTTC | CSAARVGEQYF
TRBJ1-5 | TRBV28 | . | . | TGTGCCAGCAGGGACATTTTGAGCAATCAGCCCCAGCATTTT | CASRDILSNQPQHF
TRBJ2-7 | TRBV5-6 | TRBD2 | . | TGTGCCAGCAGCGTGGGAGGGGTTGGTTACGAGCAGTACTTC | CASSVGGVGYEQYF
TRBJ2-7 | TRBV27 | . | . | TGTGCCAGCAGTTTCGGGGTAGGCAGGCTATACGAGCAGTACTTC | CASSFGVGRLYEQYF
TRBJ2-5 | TRBV4-1 | TRBD2 | . | TGCGCCAGCAGCCAAGTAGTGTCCAGGACTAGCGGGAGCGGGACCCAGTACTTC | CASSQVVSRTSGSGTQYF
TRBJ2-3 | TRBV30 | TRBD2 | . | TGTGCCTGGATGGGGACTAGCGGGAAAAGCACAGATACGCAGTATTTT | CAWMGTSGKSTDTQYF